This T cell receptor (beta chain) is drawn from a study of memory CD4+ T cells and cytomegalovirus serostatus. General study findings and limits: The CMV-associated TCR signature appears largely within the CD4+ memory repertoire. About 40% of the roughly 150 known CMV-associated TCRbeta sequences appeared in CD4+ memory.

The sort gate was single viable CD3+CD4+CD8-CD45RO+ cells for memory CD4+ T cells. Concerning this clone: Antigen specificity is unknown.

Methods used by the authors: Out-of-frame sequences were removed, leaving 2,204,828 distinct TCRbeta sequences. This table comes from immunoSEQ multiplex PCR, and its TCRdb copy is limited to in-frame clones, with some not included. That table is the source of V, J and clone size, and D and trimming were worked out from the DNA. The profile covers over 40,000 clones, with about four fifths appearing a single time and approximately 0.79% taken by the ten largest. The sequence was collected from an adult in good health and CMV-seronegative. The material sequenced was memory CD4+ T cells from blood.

The CDR3 DNA reads as TGTGCCTGGAGTTCTTCTAGCCCGAACCGGTCACCCCTCCACTTT. Translation gives CAWSSSSPNRSPLHF. The chain carries TRBV30 and TRBJ1-6; D is uncertain. CDR3 length: 15 amino acids. V lost 2 bases, J lost 10 bases, and 18 bases lay in between. The germline CDR1 and CDR2 sequences are GTSNPN and SVGIG (reference sequence).